What follows is one T cell receptor beta chain and its context. This specimen comes from a study of T cell changes during pregnancy in multiple sclerosis. There are 16 residues in the CDR3. The V segment lost 3 bases and the J segment 7 bases; nucleotides outside the gene matches: 12. Germline V lookup: CDR1 MNHEY, CDR2 SMNVEV (reference sequence). Profiled with immunoSEQ multiplex PCR; TCRdb holds only in-frame clones, not every one. This sample has over 45,000 clones, with 75% to 95% found just once. The receptor's source is a female donor with multiple sclerosis, enrolled in a pregnancy study. This sample comprised CD8+ T cells from peripheral blood mononuclear cells, obtained after pregnancy. The chain recombines TRBV27 with TRBJ2-1; 7 bases agree with TRBD1. CDR3 amino acids: CASSLDGAGGWNEQFF. For the CDR3, the DNA is TGTGCCAGCAGTTTGGACGGGGCAGGGGGATGGAATGAGCAGTTCTTC.